This T cell receptor (beta chain) was sequenced for a study of identical twins. This CDR3 is built from 14 residues. V lost 0 bases to trimming and J lost 2 bases, with 8 bases between them. The germline V gene has CDR1 SGHTA and CDR2 FQGTGA. In TCRdb, the 5' RACE reads were re-called with MiXCR into one record per CDR3 protein. The sample consists of a few hundred thousand distinct CDR3 sequences, about 8% of them appearing once. There are a few counts of this clonotype. A further study also used this sample, focusing on yellow fever vaccine responses in identical twins.

This rearrangement joins TRBV7-3 to TRBJ2-7, with unresolved D. The sequenced material came from CD8+ T cells sorted from blood. The sequence was obtained from a woman younger than 35 in good health. In DNA, the CDR3 is TGTGCCAGCAGCTTAACTCGCAGCCCCTACGAGCAGTACTTC. Amino acids: CASSLTRSPYEQYF.